This note documents a single T cell receptor beta chain sequence. Its antigen is unidentified. Germline values: CDR1 SGHAT, CDR2 FQDESV (reference sequence). This CDR3 is built from 15 residues. Trimming shortened V by 5 bases and J by 3 bases, and 13 bases separated the two germline ends. Semi-nested PCR with Nested Universal Primer A followed constant-region reverse priming of full-length variable regions. TCRdb ran MiXCR on the 5' RACE reads and lists one entry per CDR3 protein. The sample has 35,000 to 50,000 distinct CDR3 sequences, approximately 30% seen once; the top ten hold roughly 4.1%. Study-level findings and limits: Tumor-infiltrating Treg TCR alpha and beta sequences overlapped most with tumor naive CD4+ T cells, then blood naive.

The memory fraction was CD4+CD45RO+CD25- cells. The chain links TRBV11-1 to TRBJ2-2; D is unresolved. The sequencing input was tumor-infiltrating memory CD4+ T cells sorted from the breast tumor. Subset reported: memory CD4+ T cells, CD4+CD45RO+CD25-. The clonotype comes from a female donor with breast cancer. The CDR3 DNA is TGTGCCAGCAGCCTGGCCCTCGGAGACACCGGGGAGCTGTTTTTT. This encodes CASSLALGDTGELFF.